The rows below give T cell receptor beta chains drawn from one sample of a study of T cell repertoires in cytomegalovirus infection. MiXCR, applied by TCRdb to the reads, yields one record per CDR3 protein. The sample holds fewer than 300,000 distinct CDR3 sequences, roughly 23% seen once. The specimen sequenced was PBMCs. The receptors originated from a human donor in good health (CMV status not recorded). Some clones in this sample may be carry-over from other donors' samples. CDR3s include the opening cysteine and the closing phenylalanine or tryptophan. The D gene is left open where the match is weak. The size of a clone is reported for some rows only, either as once, few or many, or as a class for expanded clones.

clone size: many; V gene: TRBV7-2; J gene: TRBJ1-1; D gene: .; CDR3 protein: CASSFQGWDPEAFF; CDR3 DNA: TGTGCCAGCAGCTTCCAGGGCTGGGACCCTGAAGCTTTCTTT
clone size: .; V gene: TRBV6-6; J gene: TRBJ1-6; D gene: TRBD1; CDR3 protein: CASSYPGTGGWNSPLHF; CDR3 DNA: TGTGCCAGCAGTTACCCTGGGACAGGGGGCTGGAATTCACCCCTCCACTTT
clone size: few; V gene: TRBV12-3/TRBV12-4; J gene: TRBJ1-4; D gene: TRBD1; CDR3 protein: CASSSRDRAEKLFF; CDR3 DNA: TGTGCCAGCAGTTCCCGGGACAGGGCGGAGAAACTGTTTTTT
clone size: .; V gene: TRBV5-1; J gene: TRBJ2-1; D gene: .; CDR3 protein: CASSLQSKSYNEQFF; CDR3 DNA: TGCGCCAGCAGCTTGCAATCTAAATCCTACAATGAGCAGTTCTTC
clone size: .; V gene: TRBV7-4; J gene: TRBJ2-6; D gene: .; CDR3 protein: CASSAPQGGLSGANVLTF; CDR3 DNA: TGTGCCAGCAGCGCACCACAGGGGGGGTTATCTGGGGCCAACGTCCTGACTTTC
clone size: few; V gene: TRBV7-6; J gene: TRBJ1-1; D gene: .; CDR3 protein: CASSSLSQSTTEAFF; CDR3 DNA: TGTGCCAGCAGCTCCCTCAGTCAATCCACCACTGAAGCTTTCTTT
clone size: .; V gene: TRBV29-1; J gene: TRBJ2-3; D gene: .; CDR3 protein: CSARQASTDTQYF; CDR3 DNA: TGCAGCGCCCGGCAGGCTAGCACAGATACGCAGTATTTT
clone size: few; V gene: TRBV24-1; J gene: TRBJ2-2; D gene: TRBD1; CDR3 protein: CATRTTGGPGELFF; CDR3 DNA: TGTGCCACCAGAACCACAGGGGGCCCCGGGGAGCTGTTTTTT
clone size: few; V gene: TRBV6-5; J gene: TRBJ1-2; D gene: .; CDR3 protein: CASSYLQVRGEYGYTF; CDR3 DNA: TGTGCCAGCAGTTACCTTCAAGTCAGGGGCGAATATGGCTACACCTTC
clone size: .; V gene: TRBV25-1; J gene: TRBJ2-2; D gene: .; CDR3 protein: CASSGNRGIGGELFF; CDR3 DNA: TGTGCCAGCAGTGGGAATCGGGGAATAGGCGGGGAGCTGTTTTTT
clone size: .; V gene: TRBV28; J gene: TRBJ2-6; D gene: TRBD2; CDR3 protein: CASGGGANVLTF; CDR3 DNA: TGTGCCTCGGGGGGGGGGGCCAACGTCCTGACTTTC
clone size: few; V gene: TRBV7-6; J gene: TRBJ2-7; D gene: TRBD2; CDR3 protein: CASSLASGGGYEQYF; CDR3 DNA: TGTGCCAGCAGCTTAGCGTCGGGCGGGGGATACGAGCAGTACTTC
clone size: many; V gene: TRBV11-2; J gene: TRBJ2-1; D gene: .; CDR3 protein: CASNRGTQNNEQFF; CDR3 DNA: TGTGCCAGCAACCGGGGGACACAAAACAATGAGCAGTTCTTC
clone size: few; V gene: TRBV25-1; J gene: TRBJ2-7; D gene: .; CDR3 protein: CASSELGRGSEQYF; CDR3 DNA: TGTGCCAGCAGTGAATTGGGCAGGGGTAGCGAGCAGTACTTC
clone size: many; V gene: TRBV7-8; J gene: TRBJ2-1; D gene: .; CDR3 protein: CASSLGEMGGDEQFF; CDR3 DNA: TGTGCCAGCAGCTTAGGCGAGATGGGGGGCGATGAGCAGTTCTTC
clone size: many; V gene: TRBV7-9; J gene: TRBJ2-3; D gene: TRBD2; CDR3 protein: CASTSGLAGARDTQYF; CDR3 DNA: TGTGCCAGCACCTCGGGACTAGCGGGGGCACGAGATACGCAGTATTTT
clone size: .; V gene: TRBV4-3; J gene: TRBJ2-3; D gene: .; CDR3 protein: CASSQEGSYTTQYF; CDR3 DNA: TGCGCCAGCAGCCAAGAGGGCTCTTACACGACGCAGTATTTT
clone size: few; V gene: TRBV7-2; J gene: TRBJ2-5; D gene: .; CDR3 protein: CASSLSVETQYF; CDR3 DNA: TGTGCCAGCAGCTTAAGTGTAGAGACCCAGTACTTC
clone size: few; V gene: TRBV6-2/TRBV6-3; J gene: TRBJ1-5; D gene: TRBD1; CDR3 protein: CASSSPDRDLRPQHF; CDR3 DNA: TGTGCCAGCAGTTCCCCCGACAGGGACCTCAGGCCCCAGCATTTT
clone size: .; V gene: TRBV10-3; J gene: TRBJ1-5; D gene: .; CDR3 protein: CATGTKQGRVQPQHF; CDR3 DNA: TGTGCCACCGGAACCAAGCAGGGTCGGGTTCAGCCCCAGCATTTT
clone size: few; V gene: TRBV7-2; J gene: TRBJ1-1; D gene: .; CDR3 protein: CASSLTLQRNTEAFF; CDR3 DNA: TGTGCCAGCAGCTTAACTCTTCAAAGAAACACTGAAGCTTTCTTT
clone size: .; V gene: TRBV7-2; J gene: TRBJ2-7; D gene: .; CDR3 protein: CASSLAGGSLLEQYF; CDR3 DNA: TGTGCCAGCAGCTTAGCGGGGGGCAGCCTTCTCGAGCAGTACTTC
clone size: .; V gene: TRBV4-1; J gene: TRBJ2-4; D gene: TRBD1; CDR3 protein: CASSQGTGDGENIQYF; CDR3 DNA: TGCGCCAGCAGCCAAGGGACAGGGGACGGCGAAAACATTCAGTACTTC
clone size: .; V gene: TRBV7-4; J gene: TRBJ2-1; D gene: .; CDR3 protein: CASSPSIEQFF; CDR3 DNA: TGTGCCAGCAGCCCTAGTATTGAGCAGTTCTTC
clone size: few; V gene: TRBV7-2; J gene: TRBJ1-5; D gene: .; CDR3 protein: CASSLSGGYSNQPQHF; CDR3 DNA: TGTGCCAGCAGCTTATCTGGGGGTTATAGCAATCAGCCCCAGCATTTT
clone size: .; V gene: TRBV29-1; J gene: TRBJ2-7; D gene: TRBD1; CDR3 protein: CSAGEGTVYEQYF; CDR3 DNA: TGCAGCGCCGGAGAAGGGACAGTCTACGAGCAGTACTTC
clone size: many; V gene: TRBV7-2; J gene: TRBJ1-1; D gene: .; CDR3 protein: CASSQQVSTEAFF; CDR3 DNA: TGTGCCAGCAGCCAACAGGTTTCCACTGAAGCTTTCTTT
clone size: many; V gene: TRBV13; J gene: TRBJ1-1; D gene: TRBD1; CDR3 protein: CASRVKGALNTEAFF; CDR3 DNA: TGTGCCAGCAGAGTAAAGGGGGCTCTGAACACTGAAGCTTTCTTT
clone size: few; V gene: TRBV7-8; J gene: TRBJ2-5; D gene: TRBD2; CDR3 protein: CASSWDYSAAETQYF; CDR3 DNA: TGTGCCAGCAGCTGGGACTATTCTGCGGCCGAGACCCAGTACTTC
clone size: .; V gene: TRBV28; J gene: TRBJ1-1; D gene: TRBD1; CDR3 protein: CASSLFYRGGPNTEAFF; CDR3 DNA: TGTGCCAGCAGTTTATTTTACAGGGGAGGGCCGAACACTGAAGCTTTCTTT
clone size: few; V gene: TRBV5-1; J gene: TRBJ1-6; D gene: .; CDR3 protein: CASSPSAVDSPLHF; CDR3 DNA: TGCGCCAGCAGCCCCAGCGCGGTGGATTCACCCCTCCACTTT
clone size: .; V gene: TRBV6-1; J gene: TRBJ2-2; D gene: TRBD2; CDR3 protein: CASGSGLTGELFF; CDR3 DNA: TGTGCCAGCGGTAGCGGGTTAACCGGGGAGCTGTTTTTT
clone size: few; V gene: TRBV28; J gene: TRBJ2-1; D gene: .; CDR3 protein: CASSPPDQSSYNEQFF; CDR3 DNA: TGTGCCAGCAGCCCACCCGACCAAAGCTCCTACAATGAGCAGTTCTTC
clone size: .; V gene: TRBV20-1; J gene: TRBJ2-5; D gene: .; CDR3 protein: CSARTGRETQYF; CDR3 DNA: TGCAGTGCTAGAACAGGGCGGGAGACCCAGTACTTC
clone size: .; V gene: TRBV10-3; J gene: TRBJ2-5; D gene: .; CDR3 protein: CAISEWGFPSPEETQYF; CDR3 DNA: TGTGCCATCAGTGAATGGGGGTTCCCGTCACCGGAAGAGACCCAGTACTTC
clone size: many; V gene: TRBV12-3/TRBV12-4; J gene: TRBJ1-1; D gene: .; CDR3 protein: CATCIQMNTEAFF; CDR3 DNA: TGTGCCACCTGCATTCAAATGAACACTGAAGCTTTCTTT
clone size: .; V gene: TRBV7-3; J gene: TRBJ2-7; D gene: TRBD1; CDR3 protein: CASSLRGGDRDEQYF; CDR3 DNA: TGTGCCAGCAGCTTACGTGGGGGGGACAGGGACGAGCAGTACTTC
clone size: .; V gene: TRBV12-5; J gene: TRBJ1-4; D gene: .; CDR3 protein: CASVKGLVETRLFF; CDR3 DNA: TGTGCTAGTGTTAAGGGCCTTGTGGAGACTAGGCTGTTTTTT
clone size: many; V gene: TRBV7-2; J gene: TRBJ2-6; D gene: .; CDR3 protein: CASSSSRDARVGANVLTF; CDR3 DNA: TGTGCCAGCAGCTCAAGCCGGGACGCAAGGGTGGGGGCCAACGTCCTGACTTTC
clone size: .; V gene: TRBV20-1; J gene: TRBJ2-1; D gene: TRBD2; CDR3 protein: CSARRFVGGAYNEQFF; CDR3 DNA: TGCAGTGCTAGACGTTTTGTCGGGGGGGCCTACAATGAGCAGTTCTTC
clone size: .; V gene: TRBV28; J gene: TRBJ1-4; D gene: .; CDR3 protein: CASSFQGKLFF; CDR3 DNA: TGTGCCAGCAGTTTCCAGGGAAAACTGTTTTTT
clone size: few; V gene: TRBV7-8; J gene: TRBJ2-7; D gene: .; CDR3 protein: CASSLADSNYEQYF; CDR3 DNA: TGTGCCAGCAGCTTAGCGGACAGTAACTACGAGCAGTACTTC
clone size: .; V gene: TRBV19; J gene: TRBJ2-5; D gene: .; CDR3 protein: CASRGTPNVETQYF; CDR3 DNA: TGTGCCAGTAGAGGGACGCCAAACGTGGAGACCCAGTACTTC
clone size: .; V gene: TRBV19; J gene: TRBJ2-5; D gene: .; CDR3 protein: CASSIGGGGETQYF; CDR3 DNA: TGTGCCAGTAGCATCGGGGGTGGCGGGGAGACCCAGTACTTC
clone size: many; V gene: TRBV7-2; J gene: TRBJ2-3; D gene: .; CDR3 protein: CASSLGLSTDTQYF; CDR3 DNA: TGTGCCAGCAGCTTAGGACTCAGCACAGATACGCAGTATTTT
clone size: once; V gene: TRBV7-9; J gene: TRBJ1-6; D gene: .; CDR3 protein: CASSPGRNSPLHF; CDR3 DNA: TGTGCCAGCAGCCCGGGACGGAATTCACCCCTCCACTTT
clone size: few; V gene: TRBV20-1; J gene: TRBJ2-1; D gene: .; CDR3 protein: CSASDTKVWPYNEQFF; CDR3 DNA: TGCAGTGCTTCAGATACTAAAGTTTGGCCCTACAATGAGCAGTTCTTC
clone size: many; V gene: TRBV20-1; J gene: TRBJ2-3; D gene: .; CDR3 protein: CSAMTGFTDTQYF; CDR3 DNA: TGCAGTGCTATGACAGGATTCACAGATACGCAGTATTTT
clone size: .; V gene: TRBV28; J gene: TRBJ2-1; D gene: .; CDR3 protein: CASGRAYNEQFF; CDR3 DNA: TGTGCCAGCGGTCGGGCTTACAATGAGCAGTTCTTC
clone size: few; V gene: TRBV12-3/TRBV12-4; J gene: TRBJ1-5; D gene: .; CDR3 protein: CASTGETISNQPQHF; CDR3 DNA: TGTGCCAGCACTGGAGAGACAATTAGCAATCAGCCCCAGCATTTT
clone size: .; V gene: TRBV20-1; J gene: TRBJ2-1; D gene: TRBD1; CDR3 protein: CSARDRRGTGVHEQFF; CDR3 DNA: TGCAGTGCTAGAGATCGAAGGGGGACAGGGGTTCATGAGCAGTTCTTC
clone size: .; V gene: TRBV12-3/TRBV12-4; J gene: TRBJ1-1; D gene: .; CDR3 protein: CASSFAQGATFF; CDR3 DNA: .
clone size: many; V gene: TRBV7-2; J gene: TRBJ1-6; D gene: .; CDR3 protein: CASRQRGIISYNSPLHF; CDR3 DNA: TGTGCCAGCAGACAGAGGGGGATTATCTCCTATAATTCACCCCTCCACTTT
clone size: few; V gene: TRBV27; J gene: TRBJ2-7; D gene: .; CDR3 protein: CASSFIRGGEQYF; CDR3 DNA: TGTGCCAGCAGTTTCATCCGGGGTGGCGAGCAGTACTTC
clone size: many; V gene: TRBV7-2; J gene: TRBJ2-1; D gene: .; CDR3 protein: CASSRGSSYNEQFF; CDR3 DNA: TGTGCCAGCAGCCGGGGGAGCTCCTACAATGAGCAGTTCTTC
clone size: .; V gene: TRBV7-2; J gene: TRBJ2-2; D gene: TRBD1; CDR3 protein: CASSLKQGRTGELFF; CDR3 DNA: TGTGCCAGCAGCCTGAAACAGGGGCGCACCGGGGAGCTGTTTTTT
clone size: many; V gene: TRBV7-2; J gene: TRBJ2-2; D gene: TRBD2; CDR3 protein: CASSLAPPGLTNTGELFF; CDR3 DNA: TGTGCCAGCAGCTTAGCCCCTCCGGGACTAACGAACACCGGGGAGCTGTTTTTT
clone size: few; V gene: TRBV19; J gene: TRBJ2-6; D gene: .; CDR3 protein: CATCHPGANVLTF; CDR3 DNA: TGTGCCACCTGCCATCCTGGGGCCAACGTCCTGACTTTC
clone size: many; V gene: TRBV29-1; J gene: TRBJ1-3; D gene: .; CDR3 protein: CSVGINPGNTIYF; CDR3 DNA: TGCAGCGTAGGGATTAACCCTGGAAACACCATATATTTT
clone size: many; V gene: TRBV7-2; J gene: TRBJ2-5; D gene: TRBD2; CDR3 protein: CASSAGLAGAAPQETQYF; CDR3 DNA: TGTGCCAGCAGCGCCGGACTAGCGGGAGCAGCGCCCCAAGAGACCCAGTACTTC